These 7 T cell receptor beta chains were sequenced from one sample in a study of T cells in Graves' hyperthyroidism and ophthalmopathy (dated by TCRdb to about 2019). To prepare the library, multiplex PCR was applied. This sample was sequenced with an Illumina HiSeq 2000. TCR beta CDR3 regions were amplified from RNA transcripts. The first round of RT-PCR for the TCR CDR3 was performed with the HTBI primer set and the Qiagen OneStep RT-PCR kit. TCRdb's own reprocessing of the public reads used fastp at Q25 and MiXCR and kept productive beta chains. Records with the same CDR3 protein are collapsed into one entry carrying the most frequent genes and DNA. The sample table records 250,000 to 300,000 distinct CDR3 sequences; about 19% of these occur just once. The biggest ten clones account for less than 45% of the sample. What was sequenced was blood. The receptors derive from a man aged 50 to 59 with Graves' ophthalmopathy.

There are a few counts of this clonotype. V usage is TRBV6-1 and J usage is TRBJ2-1; maybe TRBD1 (6 bases). This CDR3 comprises 16 residues. The V end lost 4 bases, the J end lost 2 bases, and 15 bases lay between the germline ends. Germline V gene sequence: CDR1 MNHNS, CDR2 SASEGT. The CDR3 spells CASSGGSTGPYNEQFF. In DNA form, the CDR3 reads TGTGCCAGCAGTGGAGGATCGACAGGACCCTACAATGAGCAGTTCTTC.

This clonotype was found a few times. V and J are TRBV12-3 or TRBV12-4 and TRBJ2-2, with 9 bases matching TRBD1. The CDR3 extends over 15 amino acids. The trim removed 5 bases at V and 6 bases at J, leaving 7 bases unmatched. The CDR3 sequence is CASSKRTGVPGELFF. CDR3 sequence (DNA): TGTGCCAGCAGTAAAAGGACAGGGGTGCCCGGGGAGCTGTTTTTT.

Many counts were recorded for this clonotype. The chain couples TRBV20-1 to TRBJ2-5; D possibly corresponds to TRBD2 (6 bases). The germline V gene has CDR1 DFQATT and CDR2 SNEGSKA (reference sequence). Trimming took off 6 bases at V and 5 bases at J, with 16 bases between the two ends. CDR3 length: 13 residues. CDR3 in amino acids: CSAWRRVSETQYF. The CDR3 region has the DNA TGCAGTGCGTGGAGGAGGGTTTCGGAGACCCAGTACTTC.

This clonotype occurred many times. J is TRBJ1-5 and V is TRBV28; unclear D gene. The CDR3 has 15 amino acids. CDR1 is MDHEN and CDR2 is SYDVKM in the germline V gene. Between the trimmed V and J ends, which lost 7 bases and 0 bases, there was a span of 13 bases. CDR3 region: CASTHLDDSNQPQHF. Here the CDR3 DNA reads TGTGCCAGCACTCATTTGGACGATAGCAATCAGCCCCAGCATTTT.

This clonotype was picked up many times. This sequence joins TRBV6-1 and TRBJ1-1; D call uncertain. Germline CDR1 is MNHNS and CDR2 is SASEGT. This CDR3 has 11 residues. V lost 3 bases to trimming and J lost 8 bases, with 7 bases between them. In DNA, the CDR3 is TGTGCCAGCAGTGATAGGTTAGAAGCTTTCTTT. Translation: CASSDRLEAFF.

This clonotype has a count of ten or more. V gene TRBV5-5 combines with J gene TRBJ2-3; the match to TRBD2 covers 8 bases. The CDR3 is 21 amino acids. V shed 6 bases and J 1 base; nucleotides not matched to a gene: 25. The V gene's germline CDR1 is SGHKS and CDR2 YYEKEE (reference sequence). Here the CDR3 reads CASNPRPLSGSPQGRTDTQYF. CDR3 nucleotides: TGTGCCAGCAACCCCCGCCCCCTAAGCGGGAGTCCCCAGGGACGCACAGATACGCAGTATTTT.

The table lists this clonotype with many counts. The gene calls are TRBV7-8 and TRBJ2-1, with D possibly being TRBD1 or TRBD2 (6 bases each). The germline gives CDR1 SGHVS, CDR2 FQNEAQ. There are 18 residues in the CDR3. Trimming shortened V by 4 bases and J by 3 bases, and 22 bases separated the two germline ends. The CDR3 spells CASSSNRDWLTGYNEQFF. DNA of the CDR3: TGTGCCAGCAGCTCTAACAGGGACTGGCTTACGGGCTACAATGAGCAGTTCTTC.